The next 19 T cell receptor beta chains were all read from a single sample in a study of shared clonotypes between healthy human individuals. Assay: immunoSEQ multiplex PCR; the TCRdb copy retains only in-frame clones and omits some. Here the sample spans 1.5 million to 1.9 million clones, 95% to 99% being singletons. Sequencing was carried out using naive CD4+ T cells sorted from blood. Sample subset: CD45RA+ positively selected. Receptors were obtained from a man aged 25 to 45 in good health.

The CDR3 DNA sequence: TGTGCCAGCAGCTCACCGGACATAATCCGTGAAAAACTGTTTTTT. Protein sequence: CASSSPDIIREKLFF. The V call is TRBV28, the J call TRBJ1-4, with D perhaps TRBD1 (5 bases). Deletions cut 6 bases from V and 7 bases from J, with 18 bases between. The germline CDR1 and CDR2 sequences are MDHEN and SYDVKM. The CDR3 runs to 15 residues.

The J gene is TRBJ2-5, the V gene TRBV7-9; D possibly uses TRBD1 or TRBD2 (5 bases each). Per germline, CDR1 SEHNR and CDR2 FQNEAQ (reference sequence). Trimming removed 3 bases at V and 4 bases at J, with 15 bases between. This CDR3 spans 15 amino acids. The DNA of the CDR3 is TGTGCCAGCAGCTTGCCCACCGGGACCATAGAGACCCAGTACTTC. It yields the protein CASSLPTGTIETQYF.

The chain employs TRBV28 and TRBJ2-7, with 9 bases matching TRBD2. Germline values: CDR1 MDHEN, CDR2 SYDVKM. With 6 bases clipped from V and 5 bases from J, the junction kept 14 bases outside the gene matches. This CDR3 contains 16 residues. The CDR3 loop is CASSSPGAGGPDEQYF. In nucleotides, the CDR3 is TGTGCCAGCAGCTCTCCGGGGGCGGGAGGGCCGGACGAGCAGTACTTC.

The chain uses TRBV19 and TRBJ2-1, with D perhaps TRBD2 (5 bases). The CDR3 consists of 14 residues. Germline V CDR1 and CDR2: LNHDA, SQIVND (reference sequence). Trimming took off 1 base at V and 2 bases at J, with 6 bases between the two ends. The CDR3 DNA reads TGTGCCAGTAGTATAGGGCGGGCCTACAATGAGCAGTTCTTC. Translating it yields CASSIGRAYNEQFF.

A note on this clone: Additional DNA sequences in this sample encode the identical CDR3. The chain recombines TRBV6-5 with TRBJ1-5; 7 nucleotides match TRBD1. Germline V gives CDR1 MNHEY, CDR2 SVGAGI. This CDR3 is built from 14 residues. The ends lost 6 bases at V and 5 bases at J; junction bases unmatched: 7. DNA of the CDR3: TGTGCCAGCAGCCGCGACAGGGCTTATCAGCCCCAGCATTTT. Translating it yields CASSRDRAYQPQHF.

As regards this clone: The same CDR3 also results from other DNA sequences found in this sample. The rearrangement joins TRBV28 to TRBJ2-2; D unclear. The CDR3 runs 13 residues. The germline CDR1 and CDR2 sequences are MDHEN and SYDVKM. The germline V and J ends were trimmed by 2 bases and 0 bases, with 1 base remaining between them. The CDR3 sequence: CASSLPNTGELFF. CDR3 bases: TGTGCCAGCAGTTTACCGAACACCGGGGAGCTGTTTTTT.

This clone occurred once. The gene calls are TRBV2 and TRBJ2-7; D is ambiguous. The ends were cut back, 2 bases at V and 6 bases at J, with 8 bases in the middle. There are 12 residues in the CDR3. Per germline, CDR1 SNHLY and CDR2 FYNNEI. Here the CDR3 reads CASSEMRPEQYF. DNA of the CDR3: TGTGCCAGCAGTGAAATGAGGCCCGAGCAGTACTTC.

As concerns this clone: The sample has other DNA sequences that encode this CDR3 too. V and J are TRBV7-2 and TRBJ2-1; the match to TRBD2 covers 10 bases. The CDR3 is 13 amino acids. V shed 4 bases and J 7 bases; nucleotides not matched to a gene: 1. Germline CDR1 is SGHTA and CDR2 is FQGNSA. CDR3 sequence: CASSSGLANEQFF. In DNA, the CDR3 is TGTGCCAGCAGCTCGGGACTAGCGAATGAGCAGTTCTTC.

A note on this clone: Other DNA sequences in this sample translate to the same CDR3. The rearrangement joins TRBV18 to TRBJ1-5; D is ambiguous. The CDR3 totals 13 residues. Trimming left V 3 bases short and J 2 bases short, with 5 bases between. Germline V CDR1 and CDR2: KGHSH, LQKENI. The CDR3 nucleotides are TGTGCCAGCTCACCGGAGGGCAATCAGCCCCAGCATTTT. Its protein is CASSPEGNQPQHF.

The gene calls are TRBV11-2 and TRBJ1-3, with a tentative D call TRBD1 (5 bases). Trimming shortened V by 6 bases and J by 2 bases, and 14 bases separated the two germline ends. Looked up from germline, CDR1 is SGHAT and CDR2 is FQNNGV. The CDR3 sequence is 15 residues long. The CDR3 DNA reads TGTGCCAGCAGTAGAACCGGACAAGCTGGAAACACCATATATTTT. The encoded protein is CASSRTGQAGNTIYF.

V gene TRBV6-5 combines with J gene TRBJ1-5; D is perhaps TRBD1 (5 bases). Germline CDR1 and CDR2: MNHEY and SVGAGI. CDR3 length: 13 amino acids. V lost 8 bases, J lost 8 bases, and 16 bases lay in between. As DNA, the CDR3 is TGTGCCAGCTTCCCGGGCCCGGGGGAGCCCCAGCATTTT. Translated, it gives CASFPGPGEPQHF.

V usage is TRBV18 and J usage is TRBJ2-1, with D perhaps matching TRBD1 (5 bases). The CDR3 sequence is 14 residues long. V was shortened by 1 base and J by 12 bases, with 16 bases between the two germline ends. Per the germline V gene, CDR1 is KGHSH and CDR2 is LQKENI. CDR3 residues: CASSPQGLTGWQFF. CDR3 nucleotides: TGTGCCAGCTCACCACAAGGGCTCACAGGATGGCAGTTCTTC.

The rearrangement uses TRBV11-3 and TRBJ2-3; 7 bases match TRBD2. This CDR3 comprises 17 residues. V was pared by 5 bases and J by 4 bases, with 15 bases of the junction left unmatched. Germline V gene sequence: CDR1 SGHNT, CDR2 YENEEA. The CDR3 here is CASSNRVAGVGADTQYF. The CDR3 DNA is TGTGCCAGCAGCAATAGGGTGGCGGGAGTGGGGGCAGATACGCAGTATTTT.

The chain recombines TRBV11-2 with TRBJ2-1; either TRBD1 or TRBD2 may supply D (5 bases each). Trimming cost V 8 bases and J 4 bases, with 9 bases left between them. Germline CDR1 reads SGHAT; CDR2 reads FQNNGV. The CDR3 has 12 residues. The CDR3 DNA follows: TGTGCCAGCGGGAGACAGTACAATGAGCAGTTCTTC. The encoded protein is CASGRQYNEQFF.

With regard to this clone: This same CDR3 is encoded by further DNA sequences in the sample. The V and J genes are TRBV5-5 and TRBJ1-5, with no clear D. The V end lost 0 bases, the J end lost 4 bases, and 14 bases lay between the germline ends. Looked up from germline, CDR1 is SGHKS and CDR2 is YYEKEE (reference sequence). The CDR3 covers 16 residues. For the CDR3, the DNA is TGTGCCAGCAGCTTGGATGGATTTGTGAGTAATCAGCCCCAGCATTTT. Translating it yields CASSLDGFVSNQPQHF.

The table lists this clone with a count of one. The chain carries TRBV11-2 and TRBJ2-5; no clear D gene. The CDR3 runs to 16 residues. In germline, CDR1 is SGHAT, CDR2 FQNNGV. V lost 2 bases, J lost 0 bases, and 13 bases lay in between. The DNA of the CDR3 is TGTGCCAGCAGCTTACGGTCCGATACGTACCAAGAGACCCAGTACTTC. Protein: CASSLRSDTYQETQYF.

This chain connects TRBV5-1 to TRBJ2-3, with 10 positions matching TRBD1. Germline V gives CDR1 SGHRS, CDR2 YFSETQ. CDR3 size: 19 residues. V lost 3 bases to trimming and J lost 2 bases; unmatched junction nucleotides: 15. CDR3 bases: TGCGCCAGCAGCTCATCGACAGGGGGCCTCCGCGTCTCCACAGATACGCAGTATTTT. Translation: CASSSSTGGLRVSTDTQYF.

The rearrangement joins TRBV19 to TRBJ2-7, with TRBD1 as a possible D gene (6 bases). In germline, CDR1 is LNHDA, CDR2 SQIVND (reference sequence). The germline V and J ends were trimmed by 7 bases and 3 bases, with 13 bases remaining between them. The CDR3 loop spans 13 amino acids. In DNA, the CDR3 is TGTGCCAGTAAGGGCAGGGGAGTCTACGAGCAGTACTTC. Amino acids: CASKGRGVYEQYF.

The genes are TRBV11-2 and TRBJ1-1; D is undetermined. V lost 5 bases, J lost 1 base, and 8 bases lay in between. The CDR3 extends over 13 amino acids. The V gene's germline CDR1 is SGHAT and CDR2 FQNNGV. Written as DNA, the CDR3 is TGTGCCAGCAGCAACGGTTGGAACACTGAAGCTTTCTTT. As protein: CASSNGWNTEAFF. Together with reference TRBV11-2 and TRBJ1-1, the CDR3 gives the full variable domain: EAGVAQSPRYKIIEKRQSVAFWCNPISGHATLYWYQQILGQGPKLLIQFQNNGVVDDSQLPKDRFSAERLKGVDSTLKIQPAKLEDSAVYLCASSNGWNTEAFFGQGTRLTVV.